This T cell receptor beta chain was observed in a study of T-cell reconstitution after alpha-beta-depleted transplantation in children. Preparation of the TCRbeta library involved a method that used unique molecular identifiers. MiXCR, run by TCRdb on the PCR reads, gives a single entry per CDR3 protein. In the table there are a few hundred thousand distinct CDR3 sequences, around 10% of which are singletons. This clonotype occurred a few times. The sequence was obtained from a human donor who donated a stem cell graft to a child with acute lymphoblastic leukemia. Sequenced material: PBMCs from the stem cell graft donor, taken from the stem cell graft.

CDR3: CSHWGASYNEQFF. The CDR3 DNA reads as TGCAGTCATTGGGGGGCCTCCTACAATGAGCAGTTCTTC. This chain joins TRBV29-1 and TRBJ2-1; D may match TRBD1 or TRBD2 (6 bases each). Germline loops: CDR1 SQVTM, CDR2 ANQGSEA. The CDR3 extends over 13 amino acids.